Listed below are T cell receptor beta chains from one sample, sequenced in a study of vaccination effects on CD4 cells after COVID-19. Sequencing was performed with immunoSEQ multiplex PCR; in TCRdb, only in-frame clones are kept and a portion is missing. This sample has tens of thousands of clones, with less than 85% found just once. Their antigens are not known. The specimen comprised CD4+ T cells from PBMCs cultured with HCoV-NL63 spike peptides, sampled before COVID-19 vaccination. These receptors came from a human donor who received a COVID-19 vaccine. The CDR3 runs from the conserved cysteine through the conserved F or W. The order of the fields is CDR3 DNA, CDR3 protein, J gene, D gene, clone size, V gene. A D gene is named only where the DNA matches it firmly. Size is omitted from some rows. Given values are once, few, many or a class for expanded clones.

TGCGCCAGCAGCTCTCAGGGCAGGGAGAACACTGAAGCTTTCTTT | CASSSQGRENTEAFF | TRBJ1-1 | NA | NA | TRBV5-1
TGTGCCTGCACCCCCGGGACCACACAAGAGACCCAGTACTTC | CACTPGTTQETQYF | TRBJ2-5 | NA | NA | TRBV7-8
TGTGCCAGCAGCCCCTCAGGGGGGGGGCTCCACAATGAGCAGTTCTTC | CASSPSGGGLHNEQFF | TRBJ2-1 | NA | NA | TRBV7-3
TGCGCCAGCAGATGGACCGGGACTCCCGGCCAAGAGACCCAGTACTTC | CASRWTGTPGQETQYF | TRBJ2-5 | NA | NA | TRBV5-1
TGTGCCAGCAAGAGCCAGGGAGTCGAGACCCAGTACTTC | CASKSQGVETQYF | TRBJ2-5 | NA | NA | TRBV28
TGTGCCAGCATGTCTAGCGGGGGGGCGTTGTTCTTC | CASMSSGGALFF | TRBJ2-1 | TRBD2 | NA | TRBV14
TGTGCCAGTAGGGAACAGGGGGGAGGCGAAAAACTGTTTTTT | CASREQGGGEKLFF | TRBJ1-4 | TRBD1 | NA | TRBV19
TGTGCCAGCTCACCACCCAACTGGAGAAACACCATATATTTT | CASSPPNWRNTIYF | TRBJ1-3 | NA | NA | TRBV18
TGTGCCAGCAGTTCACAGGGGGCAGGCACGCAGTATTTT | CASSSQGAGTQYF | TRBJ2-3 | TRBD1 | NA | TRBV12-3/TRBV12-4
TGTGCCAGTAGTACGTGGACGGGACCGAGAGGCTACACCTTC | CASSTWTGPRGYTF | TRBJ1-2 | NA | NA | TRBV19
TGTGCCAGCTCATTTAAGCCCCAAGACATCGAAGCTTTCTTT | CASSFKPQDIEAFF | TRBJ1-1 | NA | NA | TRBV18
TGTGCCAGCAATCTTTTAGGTGGGAACACCATATATTTT | CASNLLGGNTIYF | TRBJ1-3 | NA | few | TRBV6-5
TGTGCCATCCGACCACAGGGTACTGGAAACACCATATATTTT | CAIRPQGTGNTIYF | TRBJ1-3 | NA | NA | TRBV10-3
TGTGCCAGCAGTCTCCTGACAGGGAAAGCTTTCTTT | CASSLLTGKAFF | TRBJ1-1 | TRBD1 | NA | TRBV6-5
TGTGCCACCAAGAGAGCTAACTATGGCTACACCTTC | CATKRANYGYTF | TRBJ1-2 | NA | few | TRBV19